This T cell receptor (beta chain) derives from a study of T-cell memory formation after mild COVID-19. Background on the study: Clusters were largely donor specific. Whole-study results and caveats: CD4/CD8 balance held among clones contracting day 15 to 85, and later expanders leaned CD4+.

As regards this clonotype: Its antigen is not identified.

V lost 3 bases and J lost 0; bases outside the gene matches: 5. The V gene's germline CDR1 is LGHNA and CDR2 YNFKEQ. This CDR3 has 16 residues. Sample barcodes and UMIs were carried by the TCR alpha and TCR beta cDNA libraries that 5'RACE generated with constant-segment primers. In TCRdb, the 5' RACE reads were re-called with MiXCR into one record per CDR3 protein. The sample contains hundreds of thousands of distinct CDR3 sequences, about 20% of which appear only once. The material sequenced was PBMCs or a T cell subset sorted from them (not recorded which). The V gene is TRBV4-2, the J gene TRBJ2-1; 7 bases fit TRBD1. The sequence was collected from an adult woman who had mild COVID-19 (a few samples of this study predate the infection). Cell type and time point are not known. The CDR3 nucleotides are TGTGCCAGCAGCCACCCCCCAGGGGGCTCCTACAATGAGCAGTTCTTC. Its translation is CASSHPPGGSYNEQFF.